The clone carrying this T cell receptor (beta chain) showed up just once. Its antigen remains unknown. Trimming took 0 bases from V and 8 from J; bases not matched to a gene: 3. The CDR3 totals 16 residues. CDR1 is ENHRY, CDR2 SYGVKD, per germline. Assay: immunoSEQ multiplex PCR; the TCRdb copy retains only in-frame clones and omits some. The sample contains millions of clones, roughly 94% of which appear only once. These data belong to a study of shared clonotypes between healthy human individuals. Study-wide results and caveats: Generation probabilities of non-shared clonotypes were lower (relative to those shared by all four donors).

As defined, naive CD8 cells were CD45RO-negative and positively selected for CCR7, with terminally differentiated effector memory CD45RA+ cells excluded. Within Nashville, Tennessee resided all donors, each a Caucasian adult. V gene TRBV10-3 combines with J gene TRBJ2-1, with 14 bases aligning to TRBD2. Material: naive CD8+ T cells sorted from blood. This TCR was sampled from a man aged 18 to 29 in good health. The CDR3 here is CAISESGTSGSYEQFF. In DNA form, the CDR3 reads TGTGCCATCAGTGAGTCTGGGACTAGCGGGAGCTATGAGCAGTTCTTC.